This T cell receptor (beta chain) comes out of a study of patients and donors after allogeneic stem cell transplantation. TCRdb re-analysed the RT-PCR reads in MiXCR, keeping a single row per CDR3 protein. The sample lists some 960,000 distinct CDR3 sequences, approximately 18% occurring once. The TCR originated in a human donor who was either an allogeneic HSCT recipient or a stem cell or donor lymphocyte infusion donor (not recorded which). It is not recorded whose cells these are; they may come from a transplant donor. The material sequenced was blood, either unsorted or a sorted T cell fraction (not recorded which).

This CDR3 reads CASSLGKQGFTYEQYF. The CDR3, as DNA: TGCGCCAGCAGCTTGGGGAAACAGGGGTTCACCTACGAGCAGTACTTC. The gene calls are TRBV5-1 and TRBJ2-7, with TRBD1 matching over 7 bases. V was clipped by 0 bases and J by 2 bases; unmatched bases: 8. CDR1 SGHRS and CDR2 YFSETQ come from the germline V gene. The CDR3 runs to 16 residues.